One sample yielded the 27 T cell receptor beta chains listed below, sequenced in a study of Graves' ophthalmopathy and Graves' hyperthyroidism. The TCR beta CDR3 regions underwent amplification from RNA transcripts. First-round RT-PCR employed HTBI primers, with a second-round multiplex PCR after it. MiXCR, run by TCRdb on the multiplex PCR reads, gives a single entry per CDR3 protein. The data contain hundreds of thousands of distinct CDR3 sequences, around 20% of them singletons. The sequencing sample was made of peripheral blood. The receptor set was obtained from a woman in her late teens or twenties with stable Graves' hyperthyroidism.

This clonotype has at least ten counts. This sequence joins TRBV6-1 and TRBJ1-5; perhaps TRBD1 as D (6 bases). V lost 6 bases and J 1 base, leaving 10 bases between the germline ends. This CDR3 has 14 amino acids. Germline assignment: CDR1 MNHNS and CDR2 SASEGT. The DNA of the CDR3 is TGTGCCAGCAGGAACGGACAGAGCAATCAGCCCCAGCATTTT. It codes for CASRNGQSNQPQHF.

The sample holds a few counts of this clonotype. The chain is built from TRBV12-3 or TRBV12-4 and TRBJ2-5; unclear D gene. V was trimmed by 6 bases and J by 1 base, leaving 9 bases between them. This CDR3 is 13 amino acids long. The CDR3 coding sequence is TGTGCCAGCAGAATCCCAAGCCAAGAGACCCAGTACTTC. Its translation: CASRIPSQETQYF.

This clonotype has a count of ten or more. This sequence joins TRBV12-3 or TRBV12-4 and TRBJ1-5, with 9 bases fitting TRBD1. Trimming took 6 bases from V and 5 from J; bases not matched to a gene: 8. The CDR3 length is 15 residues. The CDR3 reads CASRPTGGRDQPQHF. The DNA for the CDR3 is TGTGCCAGCAGACCCACAGGGGGCCGAGATCAGCCCCAGCATTTT.

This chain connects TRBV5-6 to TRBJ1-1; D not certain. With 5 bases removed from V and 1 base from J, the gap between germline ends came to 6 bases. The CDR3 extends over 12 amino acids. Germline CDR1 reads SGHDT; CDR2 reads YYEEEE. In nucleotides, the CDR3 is TGTGCCAGCAGGAGATGGAACACTGAAGCTTTCTTT. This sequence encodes CASRRWNTEAFF.

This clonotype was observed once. Written as DNA, the CDR3 is TGTGCCAGCAGCTTTTGGGGTGGACTAGCAGGAGAAGAGACCCAGTACTTC. Translated, it gives CASSFWGGLAGEETQYF. The J gene is TRBJ2-5, the V gene TRBV7-6; 8 nucleotides agree with TRBD2. V shed 3 bases and J 3 bases; nucleotides not matched to a gene: 12. This CDR3 is 17 amino acids long. Germline CDR1 reads SGHVS; CDR2 reads FNYEAQ.

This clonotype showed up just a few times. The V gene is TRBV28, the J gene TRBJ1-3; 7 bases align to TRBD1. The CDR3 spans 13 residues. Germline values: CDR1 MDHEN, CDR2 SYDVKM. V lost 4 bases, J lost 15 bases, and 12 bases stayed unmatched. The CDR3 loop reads CASSSSAGDREYF. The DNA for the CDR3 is TGTGCCAGCAGTTCTTCCGCCGGAGACAGGGAATATTTT.

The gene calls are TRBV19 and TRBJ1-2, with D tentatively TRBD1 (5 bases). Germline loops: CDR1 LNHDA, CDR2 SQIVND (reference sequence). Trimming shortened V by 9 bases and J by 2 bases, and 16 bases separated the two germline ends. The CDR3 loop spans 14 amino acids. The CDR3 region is CASQKRGGNYGYTF. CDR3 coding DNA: TGTGCCAGCCAGAAAAGGGGCGGCAACTATGGCTACACCTTC. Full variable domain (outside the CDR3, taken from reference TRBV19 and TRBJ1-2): DGGITQSPKYLFRKEGQNVTLSCEQNLNHDAMYWYRQDPGQGLRLIYYSQIVNDFQKGDIAEGYSVSREKKESFPLTVTSAQKNPTAFYLCASQKRGGNYGYTFGSGTRLTVV.

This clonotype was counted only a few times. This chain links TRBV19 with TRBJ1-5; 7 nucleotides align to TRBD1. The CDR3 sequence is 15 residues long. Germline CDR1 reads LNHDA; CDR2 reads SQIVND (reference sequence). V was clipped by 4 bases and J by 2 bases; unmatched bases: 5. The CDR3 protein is CASSTDRVGNQPQHF. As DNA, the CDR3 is TGTGCCAGTAGTACCGACAGGGTCGGCAATCAGCCCCAGCATTTT.

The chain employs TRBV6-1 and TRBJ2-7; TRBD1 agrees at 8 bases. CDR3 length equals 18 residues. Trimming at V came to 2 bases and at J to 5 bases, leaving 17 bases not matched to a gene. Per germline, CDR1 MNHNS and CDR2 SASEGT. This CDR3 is CASSEISLPTGVLHEQYF. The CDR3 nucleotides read TGTGCCAGCAGTGAAATCTCACTGCCGACAGGGGTTCTACACGAGCAGTACTTC.

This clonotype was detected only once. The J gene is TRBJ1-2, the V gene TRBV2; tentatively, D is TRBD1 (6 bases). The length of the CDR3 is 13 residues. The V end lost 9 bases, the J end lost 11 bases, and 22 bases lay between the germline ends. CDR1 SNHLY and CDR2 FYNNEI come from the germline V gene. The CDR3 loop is CARRGVRGTRYTF. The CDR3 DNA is TGTGCCAGGCGAGGGGTCAGGGGTACTCGTTACACCTTC.

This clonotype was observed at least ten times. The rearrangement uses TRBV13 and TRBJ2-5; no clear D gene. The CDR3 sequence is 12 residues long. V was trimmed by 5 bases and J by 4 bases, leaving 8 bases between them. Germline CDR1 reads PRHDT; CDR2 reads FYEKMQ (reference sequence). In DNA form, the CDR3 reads TGTGCCAGCAGCGTCTCTCCAGAGACCCAGTACTTC. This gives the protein CASSVSPETQYF.

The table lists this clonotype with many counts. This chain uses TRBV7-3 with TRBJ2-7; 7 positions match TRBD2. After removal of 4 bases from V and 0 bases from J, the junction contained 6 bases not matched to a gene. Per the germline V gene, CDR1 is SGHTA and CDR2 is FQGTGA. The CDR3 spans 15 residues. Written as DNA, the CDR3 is TGTGCCAGCAGCTACCAAGCGGGATCCTCCTACGAGCAGTACTTC. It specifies CASSYQAGSSYEQYF.

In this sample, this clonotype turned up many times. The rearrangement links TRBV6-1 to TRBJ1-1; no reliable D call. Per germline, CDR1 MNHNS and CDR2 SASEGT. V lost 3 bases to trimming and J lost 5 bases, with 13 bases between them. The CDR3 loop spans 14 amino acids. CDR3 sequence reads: CASSENNILTEAFF. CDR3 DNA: TGTGCCAGCAGTGAGAACAATATACTAACTGAAGCTTTCTTT.

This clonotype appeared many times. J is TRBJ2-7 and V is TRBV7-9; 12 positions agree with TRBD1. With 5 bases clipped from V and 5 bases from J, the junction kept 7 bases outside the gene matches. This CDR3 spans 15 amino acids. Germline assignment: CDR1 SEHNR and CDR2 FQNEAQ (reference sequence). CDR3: CASSLSGTGGDEQYF. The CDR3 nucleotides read TGTGCCAGCAGCCTGTCCGGGACAGGGGGCGACGAGCAGTACTTC.

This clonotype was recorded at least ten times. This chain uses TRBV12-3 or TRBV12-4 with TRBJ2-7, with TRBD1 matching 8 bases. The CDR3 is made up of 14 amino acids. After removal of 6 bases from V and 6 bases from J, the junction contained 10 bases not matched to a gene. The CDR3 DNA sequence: TGTGCCAGCAGCCGCACCCGGGACAGGAGCGAGCAGTACTTC. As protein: CASSRTRDRSEQYF.

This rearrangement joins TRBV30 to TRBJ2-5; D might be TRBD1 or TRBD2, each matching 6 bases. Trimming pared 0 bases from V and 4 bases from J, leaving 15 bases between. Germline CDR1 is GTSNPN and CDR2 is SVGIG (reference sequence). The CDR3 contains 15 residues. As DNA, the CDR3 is TGTGCCTGGAGTGTAACGGGGGCCAGGGGAGAGACCCAGTACTTC. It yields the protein CAWSVTGARGETQYF.

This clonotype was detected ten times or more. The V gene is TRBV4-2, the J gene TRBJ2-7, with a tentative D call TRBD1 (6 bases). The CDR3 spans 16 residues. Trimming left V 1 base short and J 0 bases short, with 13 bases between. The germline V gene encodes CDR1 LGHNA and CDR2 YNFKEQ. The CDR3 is CASSQVDREPSYEQYF. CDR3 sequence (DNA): TGTGCCAGCAGCCAAGTGGACAGAGAACCCTCCTACGAGCAGTACTTC.

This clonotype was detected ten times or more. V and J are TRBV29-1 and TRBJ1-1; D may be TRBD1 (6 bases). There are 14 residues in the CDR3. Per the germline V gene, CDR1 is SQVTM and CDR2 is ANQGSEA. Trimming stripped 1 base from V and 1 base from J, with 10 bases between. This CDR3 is CSVEGGQQNTEAFF. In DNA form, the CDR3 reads TGCAGCGTTGAAGGCGGACAGCAGAACACTGAAGCTTTCTTT. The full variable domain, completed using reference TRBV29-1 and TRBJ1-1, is SAVISQKPSRDICQRGTSLTIQCQVDSQVTMMFWYRQQPGQSLTLIATANQGSEATYESGFVIDKFPISRPNLTFSTLTVSNMSPEDSSIYLCSVEGGQQNTEAFFGQGTRLTVV.

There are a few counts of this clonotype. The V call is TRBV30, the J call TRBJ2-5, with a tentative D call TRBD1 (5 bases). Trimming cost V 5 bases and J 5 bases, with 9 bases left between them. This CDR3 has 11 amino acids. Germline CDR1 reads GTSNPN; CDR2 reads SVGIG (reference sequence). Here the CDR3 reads CAWDSLETQYF. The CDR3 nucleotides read TGTGCCTGGGACAGCCTGGAGACCCAGTACTTC.

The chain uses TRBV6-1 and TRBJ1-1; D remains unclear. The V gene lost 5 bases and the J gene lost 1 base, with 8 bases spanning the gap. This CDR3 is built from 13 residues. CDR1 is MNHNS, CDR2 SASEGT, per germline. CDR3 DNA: TGTGCCAGCAGTCGGCTCGGGAACACTGAAGCTTTCTTT. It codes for CASSRLGNTEAFF.

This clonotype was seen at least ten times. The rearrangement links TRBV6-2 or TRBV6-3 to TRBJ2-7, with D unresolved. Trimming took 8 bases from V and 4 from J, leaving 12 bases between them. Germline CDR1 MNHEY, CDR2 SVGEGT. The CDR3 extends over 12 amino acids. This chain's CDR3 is CASGFRLYEQYF. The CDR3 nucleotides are TGTGCCAGCGGATTCAGGTTATACGAGCAGTACTTC.

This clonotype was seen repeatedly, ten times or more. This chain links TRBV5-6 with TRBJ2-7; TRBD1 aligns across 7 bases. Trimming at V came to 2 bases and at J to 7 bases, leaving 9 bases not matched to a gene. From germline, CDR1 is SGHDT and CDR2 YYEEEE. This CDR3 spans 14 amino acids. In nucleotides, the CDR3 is TGTGCCAGCAGCTTACCGGGACAGACCGTGGAGCAGTACTTC. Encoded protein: CASSLPGQTVEQYF.

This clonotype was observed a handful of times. DNA of the CDR3: TGTGCCAGCAGGTCAGCTGAATACTACGAGCAGTACTTC. As protein: CASRSAEYYEQYF. The rearrangement joins TRBV6-1 to TRBJ2-7; D gene unclear. Germline assignment: CDR1 MNHNS and CDR2 SASEGT. The CDR3 contains 13 residues. Trimming left V 6 bases short and J 3 bases short, with 12 bases between.

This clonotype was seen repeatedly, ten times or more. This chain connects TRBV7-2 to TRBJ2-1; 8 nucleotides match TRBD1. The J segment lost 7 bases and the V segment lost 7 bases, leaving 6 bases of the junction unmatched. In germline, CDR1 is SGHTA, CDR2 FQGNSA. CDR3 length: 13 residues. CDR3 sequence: CASTWTGRNEQFF. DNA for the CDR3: TGTGCCAGCACCTGGACAGGGCGGAATGAGCAGTTCTTC. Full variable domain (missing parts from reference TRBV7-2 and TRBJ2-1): GAGVSQSPSNKVTEKGKDVELRCDPISGHTALYWYRQSLGQGLEFLIYFQGNSAPDKSGLPSDRFSAERTGGSVSTLTIQRTQQEDSAVYLCASTWTGRNEQFFGPGTRLTVL.

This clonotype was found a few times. CDR3 nucleotide sequence: TGTGCCAGCAGCTTATATTTTATTACGCACTCTGGGGCCAACGTCCTGACTTTC. Encoded protein: CASSLYFITHSGANVLTF. The chain recombines TRBV11-2 with TRBJ2-6; D ambiguous. Germline assignment: CDR1 SGHAT and CDR2 FQNNGV. This CDR3 has 18 amino acids. V was trimmed by 2 bases and J by 0 bases, leaving 14 bases between them. Together with reference TRBV11-2 and TRBJ2-6, the CDR3 gives the full variable domain: EAGVAQSPRYKIIEKRQSVAFWCNPISGHATLYWYQQILGQGPKLLIQFQNNGVVDDSQLPKDRFSAERLKGVDSTLKIQPAKLEDSAVYLCASSLYFITHSGANVLTFGAGSRLTVL.

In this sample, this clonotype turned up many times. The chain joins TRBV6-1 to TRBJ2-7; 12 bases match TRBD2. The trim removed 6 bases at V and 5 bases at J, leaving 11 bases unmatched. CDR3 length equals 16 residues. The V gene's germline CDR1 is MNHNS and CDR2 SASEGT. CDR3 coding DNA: TGTGCCAGCAGACAAAGTGCACTAGCGGGAGGCAACGAGCAGTACTTC. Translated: CASRQSALAGGNEQYF.

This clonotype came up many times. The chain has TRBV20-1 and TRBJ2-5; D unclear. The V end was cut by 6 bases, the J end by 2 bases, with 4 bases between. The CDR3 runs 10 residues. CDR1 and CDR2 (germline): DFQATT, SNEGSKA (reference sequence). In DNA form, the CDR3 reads TGCAGTGCGCCACAAGAGACCCAGTACTTC. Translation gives CSAPQETQYF.